Shown below are 24 T cell receptor beta chains from a single sample sequenced in a study of cytomegalovirus exposure and HLA in healthy donors. Primers: 60 Vbeta forward and 13 Jbeta reverse. Here immunoSEQ multiplex PCR was the method, and the copy in TCRdb shows in-frame clones only, minus some. Among a few hundred thousand clones listed, 75% to 85% were seen once. Material: PBMCs. The source is a girl aged 2 to 10 in good health and CMV-seronegative.

The V gene is TRBV6-5, the J gene TRBJ2-7; the D is unclear. Trimming left V 0 bases short and J 0 bases short, with 9 bases between. Germline V gives CDR1 MNHEY, CDR2 SVGAGI. This CDR3 has 15 amino acids. In DNA form, the CDR3 reads TGTGCCAGCAGTTACTCGACGGCAGGCTCCTACGAGCAGTACTTC. Its translation: CASSYSTAGSYEQYF.

The chain joins TRBV5-6 to TRBJ1-1; no reliable D call. Germline lookup yields CDR1 SGHDT and CDR2 YYEEEE. The CDR3 has 13 residues. Trimming left V 8 bases short and J 3 bases short, with 14 bases between. CDR3 loop: CASHSGLYTEAFF. The DNA for the CDR3 is TGTGCCAGTCATTCAGGACTCTACACTGAAGCTTTCTTT.

In this sample, this clone turned up a few times. The CDR3 DNA follows: TGCGCCAGCAGCTTTCCGAATTCACCCCTCCACTTT. Protein product: CASSFPNSPLHF. This chain links TRBV5-1 with TRBJ1-6, with D uncertain. CDR1 SGHRS and CDR2 YFSETQ come from the germline V gene. V was shortened by 2 bases and J by 7 bases, with 4 bases between the two germline ends. The CDR3 has 12 amino acids.

The chain combines TRBV19 with TRBJ1-1; the D gene is possibly TRBD1 (5 bases). There are 16 residues in the CDR3. The V gene's germline CDR1 is LNHDA and CDR2 SQIVND (reference sequence). The V end lost 2 bases, the J end lost 4 bases, and 17 bases lay between the germline ends. The CDR3 is CASSIKTGGTGTEAFF. In nucleotides, the CDR3 is TGTGCCAGTAGTATAAAGACGGGGGGAACGGGCACTGAAGCTTTCTTT.

V usage is TRBV28 and J usage is TRBJ2-7, with D unresolved. The V gene lost 2 bases and the J gene lost 0 bases, with 8 bases spanning the gap. The germline CDR1 and CDR2 sequences are MDHEN and SYDVKM. This CDR3 has 14 amino acids. The DNA of the CDR3 is TGTGCCAGCAGTTTAACCCTAAACTCCTACGAGCAGTACTTC. Translating it yields CASSLTLNSYEQYF.

This sequence joins TRBV5-1 and TRBJ2-1; the D is unclear. Germline V gene lookup returns CDR1 SGHRS and CDR2 YFSETQ. This CDR3 spans 12 amino acids. The germline V and J ends were trimmed by 4 bases and 8 bases, with 10 bases remaining between them. The CDR3 region has the DNA TGCGCCAGCAGCCCCCCAGGCGATGAGCAGTTCTTC. Protein: CASSPPGDEQFF.

This clone appeared once. This chain links TRBV15 with TRBJ2-7, with D possibly matching TRBD2 (6 bases). Trimming took 0 bases from V and 2 from J, leaving 20 bases between them. Per the germline V gene, CDR1 is LNHNV and CDR2 is YYDKDF (reference sequence). There are 18 residues in the CDR3. CDR3 bases: TGTGCCACCAGCAGAGATCCTTATTGGCCCGGGAGACCCTACGAGCAGTACTTC. Translating it yields CATSRDPYWPGRPYEQYF.

The chain links TRBV2 to TRBJ2-7; maybe TRBD1 (5 bases). V was trimmed by 4 bases and J by 2 bases, leaving 6 bases between them. Germline-derived CDR1 and CDR2 are SNHLY and FYNNEI. The CDR3 runs 12 residues. CDR3 protein: CASSVQAYEQYF. The DNA for the CDR3 is TGTGCCAGCAGTGTACAGGCCTACGAGCAGTACTTC.

The rearrangement joins TRBV10-1 to TRBJ2-1; 9 bases line up with TRBD2. V shed 2 bases and J 7 bases; nucleotides not matched to a gene: 9. Germline V gene sequence: CDR1 WNHNN, CDR2 SYGVQD (reference sequence). The CDR3 runs to 16 residues. The CDR3, as DNA: TGCGCCAGCAGTGAGGGTAGCGGGAGTGGAAAGAATGAGCAGTTCTTC. Residues: CASSEGSGSGKNEQFF.

This clone is a singleton in its sample. The chain recombines TRBV29-1 with TRBJ1-3, with a weak D call TRBD1 (6 bases). The CDR3 is 14 amino acids. V was shortened by 4 bases and J by 2 bases, with 12 bases between the two germline ends. Germline assignment: CDR1 SQVTM and CDR2 ANQGSEA. The CDR3 nucleotides read TGCAGCGTTGGCCAGGGGCGAACTGGAAACACCATATATTTT. This codes for CSVGQGRTGNTIYF.

This rearrangement joins TRBV6-5 to TRBJ2-3, with a tentative D call TRBD1 (6 bases). The ends were cut back, 4 bases at V and 0 bases at J, with 11 bases in the middle. The CDR3 is 15 residues long. Per germline, CDR1 MNHEY and CDR2 SVGAGI. The CDR3 here is CASSSYRASTDTQYF. DNA for the CDR3: TGTGCCAGCAGTTCTTACAGGGCTAGCACAGATACGCAGTATTTT.

In its sample, this clone was seen once. The genes are TRBV5-4 and TRBJ2-7; 11 bases are a match to TRBD2. Losses at the gene ends were 2 bases for V and 1 base for J; bases not matched to a gene: 5. CDR1 and CDR2 from the germline V gene are SGHNT and YYREEE (reference sequence). This CDR3 has 16 amino acids. DNA of the CDR3: TGTGCCAGCAGCTTAAAACTAGCGGGGGAGTCCTACGAGCAGTACTTC. Translated: CASSLKLAGESYEQYF.

This clone was detected once. V gene TRBV28 combines with J gene TRBJ1-2; 7 positions agree with TRBD1. Germline values: CDR1 MDHEN, CDR2 SYDVKM. This CDR3 region has 13 residues. Trimming cost V 6 bases and J 7 bases; bases outside gene matches: 8. The CDR3 DNA reads as TGTGCCAGCAGGCGACAGGGAATTCCTGGCTACACCTTC. As protein: CASRRQGIPGYTF.

The DNA for the CDR3 is TGTGCCAGCACATCAGATACGCAGTATTTT. This translates into CASTSDTQYF. The chain uses TRBV7-9 and TRBJ2-3; the D is unclear. The V end lost 7 bases, the J end lost 4 bases, and 3 bases lay between the germline ends. The germline CDR1 and CDR2 sequences are SEHNR and FQNEAQ (reference sequence). This CDR3 has 10 amino acids.

V is TRBV4-2 and J is TRBJ2-3; D is uncertain. Germline assignment: CDR1 LGHNA and CDR2 YNFKEQ. V lost 2 bases and J 2 bases, leaving 11 bases between the germline ends. The CDR3 runs 15 residues. The CDR3 reads CASSQRFQSTDTQYF. The CDR3 nucleotides are TGTGCCAGCAGCCAACGGTTCCAATCCACAGATACGCAGTATTTT.

CDR3 in amino acids: CASSLGTSGRAPWPYEQYF. In DNA form, the CDR3 reads TGTGCCAGCAGCTTAGGGACTAGCGGGAGGGCCCCTTGGCCCTACGAGCAGTACTTC. The chain has TRBV7-9 and TRBJ2-7; 15 bases are shared with TRBD2. V was pared by 1 base and J by 2 bases, with 9 bases of the junction left unmatched. There are 19 residues in the CDR3. CDR1 is SEHNR, CDR2 FQNEAQ, per germline (reference sequence).

J is TRBJ1-5 and V is TRBV2; a weak D match, TRBD1 (6 bases). From germline, CDR1 is SNHLY and CDR2 FYNNEI. V was clipped by 6 bases and J by 3 bases, with 15 bases between them. The CDR3 has 15 amino acids. For the CDR3, the DNA is TGTGCCAGCAGCCCTCAGGGGAGTAACAATCAGCCCCAGCATTTT. It encodes CASSPQGSNNQPQHF.

The chain employs TRBV6-5 and TRBJ1-2; 8 bases line up with TRBD1. The CDR3 sequence is 15 residues long. Germline V gives CDR1 MNHEY, CDR2 SVGAGI. The V and J ends lost 5 bases and 4 bases, in that order; junction bases with no gene match: 9. The CDR3 coding sequence is TGTGCCAGCAGTCACGGGACAGGCTTCGGCTATGGCTACACCTTC. As protein: CASSHGTGFGYGYTF.

The chain carries TRBV10-2 and TRBJ2-7; 8 bases are a match to TRBD1. The CDR3 extends over 13 amino acids. Germline V gene data show CDR1 as WSHSY and CDR2 as SAAADI. J gave up 3 bases and V 8 bases, and 6 bases lay outside the gene matches. The CDR3 coding sequence is TGCGCCAGCGTATCCGGGACAGGCTACGAGCAGTACTTC. As protein: CASVSGTGYEQYF.

This clone was detected a few times. V and J are TRBV6-1 and TRBJ2-2; TRBD2 matches 9 bases. The CDR3 contains 15 residues. Germline loops: CDR1 MNHNS, CDR2 SASEGT. Trimming cost V 2 bases and J 6 bases; bases outside gene matches: 4. The CDR3 nucleotides are TGTGCCAGCAGTGAAAGGGCTAGCGGGGCCGGGGAGCTGTTTTTT. Residues: CASSERASGAGELFF.

This chain joins TRBV6-4 and TRBJ2-3; 9 bases agree with TRBD1. V trimming: 0 bases; J trimming: 5 bases; junction bases outside the gene matches: 6. The V gene's germline CDR1 is MRHNA and CDR2 SNTAGT. The CDR3 spans 16 residues. The CDR3 region is CASSDSPGQGEDTQYF. The CDR3 bases are TGTGCCAGCAGTGACTCGCCGGGACAGGGCGAAGATACGCAGTATTTT.

This clone was seen only once. The chain combines TRBV4-1 with TRBJ1-2, with a weak D call TRBD1 (6 bases). This CDR3 region has 14 residues. CDR1 is MGHRA and CDR2 is YSYEKL in the germline V gene. V was shortened by 6 bases and J by 5 bases, with 16 bases between the two germline ends. The CDR3 sequence is CASSPATGKYGYTF. CDR3 nucleotide sequence: TGCGCCAGCAGTCCTGCAACAGGGAAATATGGCTACACCTTC.

The chain joins TRBV5-1 to TRBJ2-4, with 7 bases matching TRBD1. Germline trimming cut 3 bases from V and 2 bases from J; bases unmatched to any gene: 5. CDR1 SGHRS and CDR2 YFSETQ come from the germline V gene. The CDR3 covers 15 residues. In DNA form, the CDR3 reads TGCGCCAGCAGCTCTGACAGGGAGTCCAAAAACATTCAGTACTTC. Its translation is CASSSDRESKNIQYF.

The chain has TRBV28 and TRBJ2-5; 7 bases are a match to TRBD1. Germline V gene sequence: CDR1 MDHEN, CDR2 SYDVKM. With 5 bases clipped from V and 1 base from J, the junction kept 7 bases outside the gene matches. The length of the CDR3 is 15 residues. CDR3 coding DNA: TGTGCCAGCAGTGAATACAGGGGTACCCAAGAGACCCAGTACTTC. This translates into CASSEYRGTQETQYF.